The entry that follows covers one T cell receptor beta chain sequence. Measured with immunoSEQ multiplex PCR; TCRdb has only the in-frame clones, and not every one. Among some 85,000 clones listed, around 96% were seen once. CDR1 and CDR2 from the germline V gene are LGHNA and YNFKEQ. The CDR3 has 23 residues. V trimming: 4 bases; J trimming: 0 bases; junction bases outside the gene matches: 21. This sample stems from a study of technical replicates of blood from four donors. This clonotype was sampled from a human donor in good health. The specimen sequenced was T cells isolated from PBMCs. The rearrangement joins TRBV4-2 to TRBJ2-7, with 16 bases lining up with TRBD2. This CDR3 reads CASSRNDRGGPGLAGGGSYEQYF. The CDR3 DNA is TGTGCCAGCAGCCGCAACGACAGGGGAGGGCCGGGACTAGCGGGAGGGGGCTCCTACGAGCAGTACTTC.